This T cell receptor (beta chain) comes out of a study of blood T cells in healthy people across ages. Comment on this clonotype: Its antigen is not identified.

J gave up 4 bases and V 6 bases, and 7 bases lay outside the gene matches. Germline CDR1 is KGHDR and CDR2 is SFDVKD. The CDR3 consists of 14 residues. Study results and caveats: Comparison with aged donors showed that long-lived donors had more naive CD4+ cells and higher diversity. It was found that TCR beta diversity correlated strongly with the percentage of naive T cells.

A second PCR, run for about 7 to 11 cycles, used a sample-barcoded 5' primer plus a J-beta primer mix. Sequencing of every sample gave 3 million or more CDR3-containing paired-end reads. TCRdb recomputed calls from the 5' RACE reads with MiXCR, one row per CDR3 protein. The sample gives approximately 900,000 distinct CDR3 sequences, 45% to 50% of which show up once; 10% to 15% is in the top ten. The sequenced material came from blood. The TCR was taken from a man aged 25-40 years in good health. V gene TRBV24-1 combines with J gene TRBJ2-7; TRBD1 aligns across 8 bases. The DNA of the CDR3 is TGTGCCACCAGTTCCCGGGACAGGTTATACGAGCAGTACTTC. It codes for CATSSRDRLYEQYF.